A single sample is the source of the 11 T cell receptor beta chains below, sequenced in a study of cytomegalovirus exposure and HLA in healthy donors (dated by TCRdb to about 2017). Libraries were constructed by the immunoSEQ multiplex PCR assay. A mixture of 60 forward primers for TCR Vbeta segments and 13 reverse primers for TCR Jbeta segments was used in the multiplex PCR. What TCRdb holds here is the immuneACCESS table cut down to in-frame rearrangements. Part of the clones is not present; checked against another copy, under half of the missing clones reflect an unresolved V gene, and the others are unexplained. The sample yields 150,000 to 200,000 clones; 75% to 90% were counted once. The top ten clonotypes cover over 4% of the sample. Material for sequencing was PBMCs. These receptors all come from a man between 45 and 60 years old in good health and CMV-seropositive.

The chain combines TRBV19 with TRBJ2-7, with TRBD1 as a possible D gene (6 bases). V was pared by 2 bases and J by 2 bases, with 16 bases between. This CDR3 spans 16 amino acids. The germline V gene encodes CDR1 LNHDA and CDR2 SQIVND (reference sequence). The CDR3, as DNA: TGTGCCAGTAGTATATACCGGGACACAGGACCCTACGAGCAGTACTTC. It specifies CASSIYRDTGPYEQYF.

This clone was found a few times. The chain joins TRBV28 to TRBJ1-4; no clear D. The CDR3 covers 14 residues. V was shortened by 9 bases and J by 0 bases, with 11 bases between the two germline ends. Per germline, CDR1 MDHEN and CDR2 SYDVKM. The CDR3 region is CASTEGATNEKLFF. For the CDR3, the DNA is TGTGCCAGTACCGAAGGAGCAACTAATGAAAAACTGTTTTTT.

As regards this clone: Different DNA sequences within this sample yield the same CDR3. The chain links TRBV2 to TRBJ2-1; tentatively, D is TRBD1 (5 bases). Germline CDR1 is SNHLY and CDR2 is FYNNEI. The CDR3 runs 15 residues. V shed 7 bases and J shed 0 bases, with 13 bases lying between them. The CDR3 bases are TGTGCCAGCACCGAGACAGACAGCTCCTACAATGAGCAGTTCTTC. Its protein product is CASTETDSSYNEQFF.

The chain has TRBV30 and TRBJ2-1, with D uncertain. The CDR3 is made up of 15 amino acids. V lost 8 bases, J lost 0 bases, and 17 bases lay in between. The germline gives CDR1 GTSNPN, CDR2 SVGIG (reference sequence). CDR3 sequence: CAARSWRSSYNEQFF. The DNA of the CDR3 is TGTGCCGCGCGGTCGTGGCGGAGCTCCTACAATGAGCAGTTCTTC.

The J gene is TRBJ2-7, the V gene TRBV7-9; 8 nucleotides match TRBD1. CDR3 length: 16 amino acids. V trimming: 1 base; J trimming: 0 bases; junction bases outside the gene matches: 5. Germline loops: CDR1 SEHNR, CDR2 FQNEAQ (reference sequence). This CDR3 reads CASSLEGTGFSYEQYF. As DNA, the CDR3 is TGTGCCAGCAGCTTAGAGGGGACAGGCTTCTCCTACGAGCAGTACTTC.

V and J are TRBV7-2 and TRBJ1-2; a possible D gene is TRBD1 (5 bases). Germline V gene sequence: CDR1 SGHTA, CDR2 FQGNSA. V lost 1 base, J lost 8 bases, and 11 bases lay in between. CDR3 size: 13 residues. CDR3 protein: CASSLVAGEGYTF. The CDR3 nucleotides read TGTGCCAGCAGCTTAGTAGCGGGGGAAGGCTACACCTTC. Full variable domain (remainder filled in from reference TRBV7-2 and TRBJ1-2): GAGVSQSPSNKVTEKGKDVELRCDPISGHTALYWYRQSLGQGLEFLIYFQGNSAPDKSGLPSDRFSAERTGGSVSTLTIQRTQQEDSAVYLCASSLVAGEGYTFGSGTRLTVV.

This sequence joins TRBV5-1 and TRBJ2-1, with TRBD2 as a possible D gene (6 bases). The CDR3 totals 15 residues. Trimming took off 0 bases at V and 9 bases at J, with 16 bases between the two ends. The germline V gene has CDR1 SGHRS and CDR2 YFSETQ. The CDR3 DNA reads as TGCGCCAGCAGCTTGGTCGTGATCGGGAGTGGTGAGCAGTTCTTC. It yields the protein CASSLVVIGSGEQFF.

This chain connects TRBV2 to TRBJ1-5; D may be TRBD1 (6 bases). The CDR3 has 14 residues. CDR1 and CDR2 (germline): SNHLY, FYNNEI. V shed 6 bases and J shed 4 bases, with 13 bases lying between them. This CDR3 reads CASRGAGDNQPQHF. The CDR3 region has the DNA TGTGCCAGCAGGGGGGCAGGAGATAATCAGCCCCAGCATTTT.

The chain combines TRBV2 with TRBJ2-1, with 9 bases fitting TRBD2. The CDR3 totals 12 residues. Unmatched junction bases numbered 4, after V lost 6 bases and J lost 10 bases. The germline V gene has CDR1 SNHLY and CDR2 FYNNEI. The CDR3 protein is CASSTGLAEQFF. DNA of the CDR3: TGTGCCAGCAGCACCGGACTAGCGGAGCAGTTCTTC. The variable domain in full, with the rest retrieved from reference TRBV2 and TRBJ2-1, is EPEVTQTPSHQVTQMGQEVILRCVPISNHLYFYWYRQILGQKVEFLVSFYNNEISEKSEIFDDQFSVERPDGSNFTLKIRSTKLEDSAMYFCASSTGLAEQFFGPGTRLTVL.

This clone was found a few times. The rearrangement links TRBV4-1 to TRBJ1-6, with 8 bases identical to TRBD1. Trimming took 4 bases from V and 11 from J; bases not matched to a gene: 10. Germline loops: CDR1 MGHRA, CDR2 YSYEKL. The CDR3 contains 15 residues. The CDR3 spells CASSRTPGTGTPLHF. DNA for the CDR3: TGCGCCAGCAGCCGAACACCCGGGACAGGCACACCCCTCCACTTT.

This rearrangement joins TRBV2 to TRBJ2-3, with 9 bases fitting TRBD2. Germline loops: CDR1 SNHLY, CDR2 FYNNEI. V gave up 3 bases and J gave up 8 bases; unmatched junction bases: 6. The CDR3 has 14 residues. The chain's CDR3 is CASSDQRGVSTQYF. For the CDR3, the DNA is TGTGCCAGCAGTGACCAGCGGGGGGTCAGTACGCAGTATTTT.